This TCR beta chain was identified in a study of CD8 T cells in ankylosing spondylitis. Overall study findings and caveats: There was reportedly significant enrichment of clones that were disease-linked in matched ankylosing spondylitis synovial fluid. Ankylosing spondylitis blood appeared to be characterized by a TCR beta motif of 8 or 9 highly homologous variants.

A note on this clonotype: Antigen: not known.

Trimming removed 4 bases from V and 0 bases from J, with 7 bases in between. In germline, CDR1 is MNHNS, CDR2 SASEGT. This CDR3 spans 14 amino acids. Construction of TCR beta libraries was performed using quantitative 5'-RACE with molecular barcodes. TCRdb reprocessed the 5' RACE reads via MiXCR and lists one record per CDR3 protein. The data show some 840,000 distinct CDR3 sequences, over 9.5% seen once. Sequencing was carried out using blood, either unsorted or a sorted T cell fraction (not recorded which). This TCR came from a male donor with ankylosing spondylitis. The J gene is TRBJ1-5, the V gene TRBV6-1; no clear D. CDR3 loop: CASSGIYSNQPQHF. In DNA, the CDR3 is TGTGCCAGCAGTGGGATCTATAGCAATCAGCCCCAGCATTTT.